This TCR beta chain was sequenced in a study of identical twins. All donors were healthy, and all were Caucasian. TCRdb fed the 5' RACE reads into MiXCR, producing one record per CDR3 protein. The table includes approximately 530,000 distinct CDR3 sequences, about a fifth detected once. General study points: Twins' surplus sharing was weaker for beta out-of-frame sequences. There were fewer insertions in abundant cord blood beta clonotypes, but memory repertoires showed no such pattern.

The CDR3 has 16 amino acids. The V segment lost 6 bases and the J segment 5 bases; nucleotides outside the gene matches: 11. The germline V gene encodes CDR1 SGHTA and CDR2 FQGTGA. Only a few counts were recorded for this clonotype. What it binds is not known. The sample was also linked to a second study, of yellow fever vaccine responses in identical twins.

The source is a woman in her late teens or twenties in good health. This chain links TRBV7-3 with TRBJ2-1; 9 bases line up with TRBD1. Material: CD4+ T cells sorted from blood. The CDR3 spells CASRKWPGQGDNEQFF. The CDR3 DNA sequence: TGTGCCAGCAGGAAATGGCCGGGACAGGGCGACAATGAGCAGTTCTTC.